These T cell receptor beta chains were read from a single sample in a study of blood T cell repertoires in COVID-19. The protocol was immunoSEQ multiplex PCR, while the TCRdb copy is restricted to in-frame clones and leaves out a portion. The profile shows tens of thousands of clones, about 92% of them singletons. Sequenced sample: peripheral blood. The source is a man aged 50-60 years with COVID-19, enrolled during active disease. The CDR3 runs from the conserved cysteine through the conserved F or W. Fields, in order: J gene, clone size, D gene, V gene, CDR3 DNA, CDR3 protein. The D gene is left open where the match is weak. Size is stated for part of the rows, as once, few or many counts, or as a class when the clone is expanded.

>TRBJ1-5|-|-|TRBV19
TGTGCCAGTAACCGGGGGGGAAATCAGCCCCAGCATTTT
CASNRGGNQPQHF
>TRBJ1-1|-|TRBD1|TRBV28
TGTGCCAGCAGCCGCTATACCTCGACAGGGTTTATGTCCACTGAAGCTTTCTTT
CASSRYTSTGFMSTEAFF
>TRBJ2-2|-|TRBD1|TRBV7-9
TGTGCCAGCAGCCTGACAGGGATCACCGGGGAGCTGTTTTTT
CASSLTGITGELFF
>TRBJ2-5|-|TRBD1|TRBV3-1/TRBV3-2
TGTGCCAGCAGCCCCCTAGGACAGGGAACCCAAGAGACCCAGTACTTC
CASSPLGQGTQETQYF
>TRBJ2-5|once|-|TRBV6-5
TGTGCCAGCAAAAGGAGGGCCCAAGAGACCCAGTACTTC
CASKRRAQETQYF
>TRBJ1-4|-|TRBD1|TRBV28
TGTGCCAGCAGTCGAACAGGGGGCTTGTATGAAAAACTGTTTTTT
CASSRTGGLYEKLFF
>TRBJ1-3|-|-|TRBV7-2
TGTGCCAGCAGCTTAGGAATCGGCTCTGGAAACACCATATATTTT
CASSLGIGSGNTIYF
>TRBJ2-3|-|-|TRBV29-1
TGCAGCTTGAGGAAACAGGGCCCCACAGATACGCAGTATTTT
CSLRKQGPTDTQYF
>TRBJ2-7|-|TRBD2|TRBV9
TGTGCCAGCAGCGTAGGGCTAGCGGGAGGGGAGCAGTACTTC
CASSVGLAGGEQYF
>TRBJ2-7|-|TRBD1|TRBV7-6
TGTGCCAGCAGCACCGGAAGGGGGCGCGAGCAGTACTTC
CASSTGRGREQYF
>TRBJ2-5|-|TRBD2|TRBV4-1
TGCGCCAGCAGCCCCAGACTAGCGGTACAAGAGACCCAGTACTTC
CASSPRLAVQETQYF
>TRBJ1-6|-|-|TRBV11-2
TGTGCCAGCAGCTTGACAGAACCACCGCGCTATAATTCACCCCTCCACTTT
CASSLTEPPRYNSPLHF
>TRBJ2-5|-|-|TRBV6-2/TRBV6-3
TGTGCCAGCAGTTATATATTGGAGAATCAAGAGACCCAGTACTTC
CASSYILENQETQYF
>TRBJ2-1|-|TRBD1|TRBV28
TGTGCCAGCAGGGGGACAGGTAACAATGAGCAGTTCTTC
CASRGTGNNEQFF
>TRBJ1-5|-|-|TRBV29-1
TGCAGCGTTGTGGAGGATTGGAATCAGCCCCAGCATTTT
CSVVEDWNQPQHF
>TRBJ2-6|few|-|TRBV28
TGTGCCAGCAGTTTGGGGCATCAAGGGTTGACTTTC
CASSLGHQGLTF
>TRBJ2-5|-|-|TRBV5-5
TGTGCCAGCAGCTCCCTCCGGGGACTTCAAGAGACCCAGTACTTC
CASSSLRGLQETQYF
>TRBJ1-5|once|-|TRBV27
TGTGCCAGCAGCAGACAGGTTAGCAATCAGCCCCAGCATTTT
CASSRQVSNQPQHF
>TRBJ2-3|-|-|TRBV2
TGTGCCAGCAGTGAAACAGGATTGGGGAACACAGATACGCAGTATTTT
CASSETGLGNTDTQYF
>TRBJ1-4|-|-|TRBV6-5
TGTGCCAGCAGTTTGACCGGGGAAAAACTGTTTTTT
CASSLTGEKLFF
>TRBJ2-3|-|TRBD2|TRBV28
TGCTCCACTAGCGGGAGGGCCCCACTCCTGGGTACGCAGTATTTT
CSTSGRAPLLGTQYF
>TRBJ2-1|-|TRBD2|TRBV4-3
TGCGCCAGCAGCCTAGATAAGGGACTAGCGGATTACAATGAGCAGTTCTTC
CASSLDKGLADYNEQFF
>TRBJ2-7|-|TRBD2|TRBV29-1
TGCAGCGTTCCCAATCCGGGAGGCTACGAGCAGTACTTC
CSVPNPGGYEQYF